The 18 T cell receptor beta chains listed next were all sequenced from one sample in a study of cytomegalovirus exposure and HLA in healthy donors. Method: immunoSEQ multiplex PCR; TCRdb's copy keeps in-frame clones and lacks some. The table shows 110,000 to 150,000 clones, with about 95% occurring only once. Sequencing used PBMCs. All receptors derive from a young man in good health and CMV-seropositive.

The V call is TRBV30, the J call TRBJ1-2; 7 bases agree with TRBD1. The CDR3 runs 14 residues. The J segment lost 3 bases and the V segment lost 3 bases, leaving 7 bases of the junction unmatched. Germline V CDR1 and CDR2: GTSNPN, SVGIG (reference sequence). DNA for the CDR3: TGTGCCTGGAGGGGAAAGGGGGCCCACTATGGCTACACCTTC. Translating it yields CAWRGKGAHYGYTF.

The chain combines TRBV28 with TRBJ1-5; 7 bases match TRBD1. The junction had 11 bases not matched to a gene; V was cut back by 6 bases and J by 3 bases. The CDR3 length is 16 residues. The V gene's germline CDR1 is MDHEN and CDR2 SYDVKM. CDR3 amino acids: CASSKTPGQLNQPQHF. CDR3 sequence (DNA): TGTGCCAGCAGCAAAACCCCGGGACAGCTCAATCAGCCCCAGCATTTT.

V is TRBV7-9 and J is TRBJ2-5; 13 nucleotides align to TRBD2. The junction had 11 bases not matched to a gene; V was cut back by 5 bases and J by 5 bases. Germline values: CDR1 SEHNR, CDR2 FQNEAQ (reference sequence). This CDR3 is 17 amino acids long. The CDR3 DNA reads as TGTGCCAGCAGCCCGCGGACTAGCGGGAGCCTGGGGGAGACCCAGTACTTC. Translated, it gives CASSPRTSGSLGETQYF. The full variable domain, in which reference TRBV7-9 and TRBJ2-5 provide the parts outside the CDR3, is DTGVSQNPRHKITKRGQNVTFRCDPISEHNRLYWYRQTLGQGPEFLTYFQNEAQLEKSRLLSDRFSAERPKGSFSTLEIQRTEQGDSAMYLCASSPRTSGSLGETQYFGPGTRLLVL.

This chain joins TRBV5-1 and TRBJ2-1; tentative D call: TRBD2 (5 bases). The V end lost 4 bases, the J end lost 6 bases, and 11 bases lay between the germline ends. The CDR3 runs to 13 residues. Germline CDR1 is SGHRS and CDR2 is YFSETQ. CDR3 in DNA: TGCGCCAGCAGCGGCCTAGGGAGCAATGAGCAGTTCTTC. Translated, it gives CASSGLGSNEQFF.

This rearrangement joins TRBV5-1 to TRBJ2-7; a possible D gene is TRBD1 (6 bases). The CDR3 is 15 amino acids. With 0 bases removed from V and 2 bases from J, the gap between germline ends came to 12 bases. Germline-derived CDR1 and CDR2 are SGHRS and YFSETQ. The CDR3 DNA reads as TGCGCCAGCAGCTTGGACCCTGGGGGCACCTACGAGCAGTACTTC. Amino acids: CASSLDPGGTYEQYF.

V usage is TRBV7-2 and J usage is TRBJ2-2; D unresolved. V shed 0 bases and J shed 8 bases, with 13 bases lying between them. Germline V gives CDR1 SGHTA, CDR2 FQGNSA. This CDR3 contains 15 residues. The CDR3 bases are TGTGCCAGCAGCTTAGCCCCGGCCGACGGGGGGGAGCTGTTTTTT. It codes for CASSLAPADGGELFF.

This clone was seen only once. The rearrangement links TRBV2 to TRBJ2-7, with TRBD2 matching 7 bases. The germline V gene has CDR1 SNHLY and CDR2 FYNNEI. This CDR3 is built from 14 residues. With V trimmed by 6 bases and J by 0 bases, 5 bases remained unmatched. In DNA, the CDR3 is TGTGCCAGCAGCCCCGGGAGGAGCTCCTACGAGCAGTACTTC. Protein sequence: CASSPGRSSYEQYF.

CDR3 in amino acids: CASRGSGTHNEQFF. CDR3 coding DNA: TGTGCCAGCAGGGGCAGCGGAACCCACAATGAGCAGTTCTTC. The chain carries TRBV6-6 and TRBJ2-1; TRBD2 is a possible D gene (5 bases). V was shortened by 6 bases and J by 5 bases, with 14 bases between the two germline ends. The CDR3 sequence is 14 residues long. Germline CDR1 and CDR2: MNHNY and SVGAGI (reference sequence).

Regarding this clone: The same CDR3 also results from other DNA sequences found in this sample. V is TRBV6-6 and J is TRBJ2-7; D gene uncertain. Trimming cost V 0 bases and J 1 base, with 7 bases left between them. The CDR3 runs 14 residues. Germline lookup yields CDR1 MNHNY and CDR2 SVGAGI (reference sequence). The CDR3 spells CASSYSGGSYEQYF. For the CDR3, the DNA is TGTGCCAGCAGTTACTCCGGCGGTTCCTACGAGCAGTACTTC.

This chain joins TRBV6-5 and TRBJ2-7; D call uncertain. Trimming pared 7 bases from V and 0 bases from J, leaving 13 bases between. Germline lookup yields CDR1 MNHEY and CDR2 SVGAGI. The CDR3 runs 14 residues. The CDR3 region is CASKPGYDSYEQYF. CDR3 nucleotide sequence: TGTGCCAGCAAACCGGGTTACGACTCCTACGAGCAGTACTTC.

For this clone: This sample also contains other DNA sequences that code for the same CDR3. In DNA, the CDR3 is TGTGCCAGCTCACCGAGCCTCACGGATACGCAGTATTTT. Its translation is CASSPSLTDTQYF. The V gene is TRBV18, the J gene TRBJ2-3; no reliable D call. V lost 3 bases and J 6 bases, leaving 10 bases between the germline ends. This CDR3 contains 13 residues. The germline V gene encodes CDR1 KGHSH and CDR2 LQKENI.

This chain joins TRBV4-1 and TRBJ2-1; D possibly corresponds to TRBD2 (6 bases). The CDR3 is 16 amino acids. Per the germline V gene, CDR1 is MGHRA and CDR2 is YSYEKL. V lost 1 base to trimming and J lost 4 bases, with 14 bases between them. The CDR3 DNA sequence: TGCGCCAGCAGCCAAGTAGGGAGGCGCTCGTACAATGAGCAGTTCTTC. Its translation: CASSQVGRRSYNEQFF.

The chain has TRBV13 and TRBJ2-3, with 7 bases lining up with TRBD2. The CDR3 is 17 residues long. CDR1 and CDR2 (germline): PRHDT, FYEKMQ (reference sequence). Unmatched junction bases numbered 8, after V lost 0 bases and J lost 2 bases. The chain's CDR3 is CASSLGPASGNTDTQYF. The CDR3, as DNA: TGTGCCAGCAGCTTAGGCCCAGCTAGCGGTAACACAGATACGCAGTATTTT.

This clone was observed a single time. The chain is built from TRBV30 and TRBJ1-1, with D possibly matching TRBD1 (5 bases). The V gene's germline CDR1 is GTSNPN and CDR2 SVGIG (reference sequence). The CDR3 totals 12 residues. Trimming took off 1 base at V and 6 bases at J, with 9 bases between the two ends. The CDR3 is CAWSGRAAEAFF. The CDR3 DNA is TGTGCCTGGAGTGGCAGGGCGGCTGAAGCTTTCTTT. The variable domain in full, completed from reference TRBV30 and TRBJ1-1, reads SQTIHQWPATLVQPVGSPLSLECTVEGTSNPNLYWYRQAAGRGLQLLFYSVGIGQISSEVPQNLSASRPQDRQFILSSKKLLLSDSGFYLCAWSGRAAEAFFGQGTRLTVV.

The V and J genes are TRBV9 and TRBJ1-5; 7 positions agree with TRBD1. J was trimmed by 7 bases and V by 3 bases; bases with no gene match: 10. This CDR3 has 15 amino acids. Germline lookup yields CDR1 SGDLS and CDR2 YYNGEE. This chain's CDR3 is CASSASQGPGQPQHF. The CDR3 nucleotides read TGTGCCAGCAGCGCCTCACAGGGGCCGGGGCAGCCCCAGCATTTT.

In its sample, this clone was seen once. V gene TRBV18 combines with J gene TRBJ2-5; 11 nucleotides match TRBD2. J gave up 0 bases and V 8 bases, and 5 bases lay outside the gene matches. This CDR3 has 15 residues. Germline V gives CDR1 KGHSH, CDR2 LQKENI. Here the CDR3 reads CASRPSGRYQETQYF. CDR3 nucleotides: TGTGCCAGCCGACCTAGCGGGAGGTACCAAGAGACCCAGTACTTC.

V is TRBV25-1 and J is TRBJ2-5, with a tentative D call TRBD2 (6 bases). The CDR3 covers 14 residues. V was shortened by 4 bases and J by 2 bases, with 11 bases between the two germline ends. Germline loops: CDR1 MGHDK, CDR2 SYGVNS. In DNA form, the CDR3 reads TGTGCCAGCAGTGCGTGGGAGGCTCAAGAGACCCAGTACTTC. As protein: CASSAWEAQETQYF.

V usage is TRBV12-5 and J usage is TRBJ2-3; D may be TRBD1 (5 bases). The CDR3 contains 19 residues. The V gene's germline CDR1 is LGHNT and CDR2 FRNRAP. The V end lost 1 base, the J end lost 2 bases, and 22 bases lay between the germline ends. CDR3 sequence (DNA): TGTGCTAGTGGTTTGGACTCTAGGGGCATCCCCCCCCTCACAGATACGCAGTATTTT. This codes for CASGLDSRGIPPLTDTQYF.